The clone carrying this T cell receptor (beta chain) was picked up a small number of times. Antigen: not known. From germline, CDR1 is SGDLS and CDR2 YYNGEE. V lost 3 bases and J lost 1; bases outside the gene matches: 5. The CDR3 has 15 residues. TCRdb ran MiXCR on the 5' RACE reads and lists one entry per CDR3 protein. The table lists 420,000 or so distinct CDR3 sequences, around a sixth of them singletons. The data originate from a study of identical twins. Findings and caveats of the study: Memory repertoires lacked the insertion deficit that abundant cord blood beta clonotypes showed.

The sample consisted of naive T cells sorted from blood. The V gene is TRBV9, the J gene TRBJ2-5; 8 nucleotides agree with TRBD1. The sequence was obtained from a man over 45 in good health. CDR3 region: CASSASTGVQETQYF. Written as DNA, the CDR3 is TGTGCCAGCAGCGCCTCGACAGGGGTCCAAGAGACCCAGTACTTC.